Below are 8 T cell receptor beta chains sequenced from a single sample in a study of cytomegalovirus exposure and HLA in healthy donors (dated by TCRdb to 2016 to 2017). The library relied on the immunoSEQ multiplex PCR assay. A mixture of 60 forward primers for TCR Vbeta segments and 13 reverse primers for TCR Jbeta segments was used in the multiplex PCR. Not all clones reach the TCRdb copy of this immuneACCESS table, which keeps in-frame sequences only. Checked studies attribute under half of the gap to unresolved V genes and leave the rest unexplained. The table for this sample lists about 97,000 clones; 81% of them were counted only once. The ten top clones hold around 5.2% of the sample. The sequenced sample was PBMCs. These TCRs come from a middle-aged man in good health and CMV-seropositive.

This chain joins TRBV6-1 and TRBJ1-5, with D perhaps matching TRBD1 (6 bases). This CDR3 is 14 amino acids long. Germline V lookup: CDR1 MNHNS, CDR2 SASEGT. Trimming cost V 2 bases and J 7 bases, with 12 bases left between them. This CDR3 is CASSESGGQQPQHF. In nucleotides, the CDR3 is TGTGCCAGCAGTGAATCCGGGGGGCAACAGCCCCAGCATTTT.

The chain carries TRBV5-1 and TRBJ2-7; 10 positions agree with TRBD1. The CDR3 is made up of 14 amino acids. V shed 5 bases, J shed 3 bases, and the junction held 5 bases outside the gene matches. Germline assignment: CDR1 SGHRS and CDR2 YFSETQ. CDR3 DNA: TGCGCCAGCAGTTCCGGGACAGGGGACTACGAGCAGTACTTC. This encodes CASSSGTGDYEQYF.

The chain employs TRBV11-2 and TRBJ2-7; TRBD2 is a possible D gene (5 bases). The CDR3 sequence is 16 residues long. Germline V CDR1 and CDR2: SGHAT, FQNNGV. V dropped 5 bases and J dropped 2 bases, with 19 bases sitting between them. In DNA, the CDR3 is TGTGCCAGCAGCCGGGCCCCCCGAGGGCTCGCCTACGAGCAGTACTTC. This translates into CASSRAPRGLAYEQYF.

The V gene is TRBV30, the J gene TRBJ1-1, with TRBD1 as a possible D gene (5 bases). V gave up 5 bases and J gave up 0 bases, with 10 bases separating them. Germline values: CDR1 GTSNPN, CDR2 SVGIG (reference sequence). The CDR3 has 13 amino acids. The CDR3 region has the DNA TGTGCCTGGGGTAGGGGCCTGAACACTGAAGCTTTCTTT. Translating gives CAWGRGLNTEAFF. Drawing the rest from reference TRBV30 and TRBJ1-1, the complete variable domain is SQTIHQWPATLVQPVGSPLSLECTVEGTSNPNLYWYRQAAGRGLQLLFYSVGIGQISSEVPQNLSASRPQDRQFILSSKKLLLSDSGFYLCAWGRGLNTEAFFGQGTRLTVV.

V gene TRBV5-4 combines with J gene TRBJ2-1, with D possibly TRBD1 on 6 matching bases. Germline CDR1 and CDR2: SGHNT and YYREEE (reference sequence). This CDR3 region has 15 residues. The germline V and J ends were trimmed by 0 bases and 0 bases, with 7 bases remaining between them. In nucleotides, the CDR3 is TGTGCCAGCAGCTTGGGAGGGGGCTCCTACAATGAGCAGTTCTTC. Its protein product is CASSLGGGSYNEQFF.

On this clone: Its ends do not fully match the called genes, so a read error is possible. The gene calls are TRBV7-9 and TRBJ2-7, with D perhaps matching TRBD2 (5 bases). CDR1 is SEHNR and CDR2 is FQNEAQ in the germline V gene (reference sequence). The CDR3 totals 14 residues. CDR3 in DNA: TGTTCCAGCAGCTCCACTAGGTCCTCCTCGGAGCAGTACTTC. Translating it yields CSSSSTRSSSEQYF.

This clone was counted a few times. The rearrangement joins TRBV7-9 to TRBJ1-2; D is perhaps TRBD1 (5 bases). Germline V CDR1 and CDR2: SEHNR, FQNEAQ (reference sequence). The CDR3 is 17 amino acids. V was trimmed by 0 bases and J by 3 bases, leaving 17 bases between them. The CDR3 coding sequence is TGTGCCAGCAGCTTAGCCATACGAACTAAAGGGGACTATGGCTACACCTTC. This sequence encodes CASSLAIRTKGDYGYTF.

This chain joins TRBV19 and TRBJ2-3; D call uncertain. CDR3 length equals 15 residues. Germline V CDR1 and CDR2: LNHDA, SQIVND (reference sequence). Trimming removed 3 bases at V and 0 bases at J, with 10 bases between. The CDR3 sequence: CASSMGAGSTDTQYF. The CDR3, as DNA: TGTGCCAGTAGTATGGGCGCAGGTAGCACAGATACGCAGTATTTT.